This entry lists 28 T cell receptor beta chains sequenced from one sample in a study of T cells after yellow fever vaccination. A single record per CDR3 protein comes from TCRdb applying MiXCR to the 5' RACE reads. The data contain around 610,000 distinct CDR3 sequences, about 13% of them seen just once; the ten biggest clones take up around 15%. Sequenced here: PBMCs, sampled on the day of the yellow fever booster vaccination. Receptor source: a man aged 25 to 40 who received the YFV17D yellow fever vaccine.

This clonotype showed up just a few times. The chain recombines TRBV6-5 with TRBJ2-2, with TRBD2 matching 13 bases. The CDR3 is 18 amino acids. CDR1 is MNHEY, CDR2 SVGAGI, per germline. V lost 4 bases, J lost 6 bases, and 11 bases stayed unmatched. The CDR3: CASSFWTSGRRGAGELFF. As DNA, the CDR3 is TGTGCCAGCAGTTTCTGGACTAGCGGGAGACGGGGGGCCGGGGAGCTGTTTTTT.

This chain uses TRBV10-3 with TRBJ2-2; the D gene could be TRBD1 or TRBD2 (7 bases each). CDR1 ENHRY and CDR2 SYGVKD come from the germline V gene. The V and J ends lost 11 bases and 2 bases respectively, with 21 bases between them. The CDR3 runs to 16 residues. CDR3 DNA sequence: TGTGCCTCCGGGGGGTCCCGGGACAGTAACACCGGGGAGCTGTTTTTT. It specifies CASGGSRDSNTGELFF.

This clonotype was detected a few times. The V and J genes are TRBV29-1 and TRBJ2-7; 9 bases are shared with TRBD2. The CDR3 consists of 12 residues. The V and J ends lost 7 bases and 3 bases, in that order; junction bases with no gene match: 4. CDR1 and CDR2 from the germline V gene are SQVTM and ANQGSEA. The CDR3 protein is CSARSGSYEQYF. The CDR3 DNA reads TGCAGCGCTCGTAGCGGGAGCTACGAGCAGTACTTC.

In nucleotides, the CDR3 is TGTGCCATCAACCAGGGGGCTTACACTGAAGCTTTCTTT. Its protein product is CAINQGAYTEAFF. This chain connects TRBV10-3 to TRBJ1-1, with 8 bases lining up with TRBD1. Per germline, CDR1 ENHRY and CDR2 SYGVKD. The V and J ends lost 7 bases and 3 bases, in that order; junction bases with no gene match: 4. CDR3 length equals 13 residues.

This clonotype was seen only a few times. This chain connects TRBV20-1 to TRBJ2-3; D is perhaps TRBD2 (5 bases). The V end lost 0 bases, the J end lost 3 bases, and 19 bases lay between the germline ends. The CDR3 has 17 residues. Germline values: CDR1 DFQATT, CDR2 SNEGSKA (reference sequence). The CDR3: CSARDTIRASRTDTQYF. CDR3 coding DNA: TGCAGTGCTAGAGATACAATTCGGGCTAGCAGAACAGATACGCAGTATTTT.

This clonotype was picked up a small number of times. This rearrangement joins TRBV6-2 or TRBV6-3 to TRBJ1-1; no clear D gene. Between the trimmed V and J ends, which lost 6 bases and 1 base, there was a span of 9 bases. This CDR3 region has 13 residues. In germline, CDR1 is MNHEY, CDR2 SVGEGT. This chain's CDR3 is CASSSTKNTEAFF. CDR3 bases: TGTGCCAGCAGCTCCACAAAGAACACTGAAGCTTTCTTT.

This sequence joins TRBV6-2 or TRBV6-3 and TRBJ2-1; D is ambiguous. The CDR3 totals 13 residues. V was pared by 5 bases and J by 4 bases, with 9 bases between. Per the germline V gene, CDR1 is MNHEY and CDR2 is SVGEGT. This CDR3 is CASSNLPYNEQFF. The CDR3 bases are TGTGCCAGCAGTAACTTGCCTTACAATGAGCAGTTCTTC.

This clonotype was recorded at least ten times. The CDR3 loop reads CASTSGLTDTQYF. CDR3 sequence (DNA): TGTGCCAGCACTAGCGGGCTCACAGATACGCAGTATTTT. J is TRBJ2-3 and V is TRBV7-8; 8 nucleotides agree with TRBD2. The J segment lost 2 bases and the V segment lost 7 bases, leaving 2 bases of the junction unmatched. The CDR3 has 13 amino acids. CDR1 and CDR2 from the germline V gene are SGHVS and FQNEAQ.

This clonotype was seen a few times. The chain links TRBV19 to TRBJ2-1; D not certain. CDR1 and CDR2 (germline): LNHDA, SQIVND (reference sequence). The CDR3 extends over 11 amino acids. V lost 5 bases to trimming and J lost 10 bases, with 9 bases between them. This CDR3 reads CASSQLWEQFF. In nucleotides, the CDR3 is TGTGCCAGTAGTCAATTGTGGGAGCAGTTCTTC.

This clonotype was picked up a small number of times. V gene TRBV20-1 combines with J gene TRBJ2-7, with a possible D match to TRBD1 (6 bases). Trimming took off 6 bases at V and 3 bases at J, with 12 bases between the two ends. Per germline, CDR1 DFQATT and CDR2 SNEGSKA (reference sequence). The CDR3 spans 12 residues. CDR3: CSASPGVYEQYF. The CDR3 DNA reads as TGCAGTGCCAGCCCAGGGGTCTACGAGCAGTACTTC.

The chain carries TRBV5-1 and TRBJ2-5, with a weak D call TRBD2 (5 bases). V was cut by 6 bases and J by 2 bases, with 17 bases left in between. The length of the CDR3 is 15 residues. Germline values: CDR1 SGHRS, CDR2 YFSETQ. This chain's CDR3 is CASNPGNGGQETQYF. Written as DNA, the CDR3 is TGCGCCAGCAACCCGGGGAACGGAGGACAAGAGACCCAGTACTTC. Full variable domain (rest looked up from reference TRBV5-1 and TRBJ2-5): KAGVTQTPRYLIKTRGQQVTLSCSPISGHRSVSWYQQTPGQGLQFLFEYFSETQRNKGNFPGRFSGRQFSNSRSEMNVSTLELGDSALYLCASNPGNGGQETQYFGPGTRLLVL.

The chain has TRBV12-3 or TRBV12-4 and TRBJ2-1, with 8 bases fitting TRBD2. J was trimmed by 7 bases and V by 4 bases; bases with no gene match: 9. This CDR3 contains 15 residues. CDR3 nucleotides: TGTGCCAGCAGTTCGGGACTAGGACCTAGGAATGAGCAGTTCTTC. It encodes CASSSGLGPRNEQFF.

This clonotype was recorded a few times. The chain combines TRBV12-3 or TRBV12-4 with TRBJ1-5; 7 bases match TRBD1. V was clipped by 8 bases and J by 4 bases; unmatched bases: 5. The CDR3 has 13 amino acids. The CDR3 region has the DNA TGTGCCAGCGCGACAGGGTCAAATCAGCCCCAGCATTTT. It codes for CASATGSNQPQHF.

The J gene is TRBJ1-4, the V gene TRBV7-2; 7 positions agree with TRBD1. V gave up 5 bases and J gave up 0 bases; unmatched junction bases: 6. Per the germline V gene, CDR1 is SGHTA and CDR2 is FQGNSA. This CDR3 is built from 16 residues. In DNA form, the CDR3 reads TGTGCCAGCAGCACCCCACAGGGGTCAACTAATGAAAAACTGTTTTTT. Translating it yields CASSTPQGSTNEKLFF.

V gene TRBV6-1 combines with J gene TRBJ1-3; 7 nucleotides line up with TRBD1. The junction had 7 bases not matched to a gene; V was cut back by 4 bases and J by 7 bases. The germline V gene encodes CDR1 MNHNS and CDR2 SASEGT. CDR3 length: 14 residues. The CDR3 bases are TGTGCCAGCAGTGCAAAGACAGGGTTGAACACCATATATTTT. Encoded protein: CASSAKTGLNTIYF.

This clonotype appeared a few times. The chain recombines TRBV6-1 with TRBJ2-7; no firm D call. The CDR3 has 13 residues. The V end lost 9 bases, the J end lost 3 bases, and 15 bases lay between the germline ends. Looked up from germline, CDR1 is MNHNS and CDR2 is SASEGT. The DNA for the CDR3 is TGTGCCAGTGAGACAAGCACTTTCTACGAGCAGTACTTC. Translated, it gives CASETSTFYEQYF.

In this sample, this clonotype turned up a few times. V and J are TRBV10-3 and TRBJ2-7; the D is unclear. V was pared by 4 bases and J by 3 bases, with 10 bases between. This CDR3 has 13 amino acids. The germline gives CDR1 ENHRY, CDR2 SYGVKD. The CDR3 protein is CAISGLKNYEQYF. As DNA, the CDR3 is TGTGCCATCAGTGGGCTGAAGAACTACGAGCAGTACTTC.

This clonotype has only a few counts. The chain uses TRBV15 and TRBJ2-3; 9 bases are shared with TRBD1. The CDR3 is made up of 15 amino acids. V trimming: 6 bases; J trimming: 2 bases; junction bases outside the gene matches: 6. CDR1 LNHNV and CDR2 YYDKDF come from the germline V gene (reference sequence). For the CDR3, the DNA is TGTGCCACCAGGGACAGGGGTGGATTCACAGATACGCAGTATTTT. Encoded protein: CATRDRGGFTDTQYF.

The V and J genes are TRBV28 and TRBJ1-2; TRBD1 might be the D (6 bases). This CDR3 has 14 amino acids. The germline V and J ends were trimmed by 5 bases and 2 bases, with 12 bases remaining between them. Germline V gene sequence: CDR1 MDHEN, CDR2 SYDVKM. For the CDR3, the DNA is TGTGCCAGCAGTCCGGACAGTCGGAACTATGGCTACACCTTC. This gives the protein CASSPDSRNYGYTF.

This clonotype has just a few counts. The chain links TRBV7-2 to TRBJ2-1; the D gene is possibly TRBD2 (6 bases). The CDR3 has 13 amino acids. Trimming took off 11 bases at V and 4 bases at J, with 15 bases between the two ends. Germline V gene data show CDR1 as SGHTA and CDR2 as FQGNSA. The DNA of the CDR3 is TGTGCCTCCAGGGACTCCCTATACAATGAGCAGTTCTTC. Translating it yields CASRDSLYNEQFF. The full variable domain, in which reference TRBV7-2 and TRBJ2-1 provide the parts outside the CDR3, is GAGVSQSPSNKVTEKGKDVELRCDPISGHTALYWYRQSLGQGLEFLIYFQGNSAPDKSGLPSDRFSAERTGGSVSTLTIQRTQQEDSAVYLCASRDSLYNEQFFGPGTRLTVL.

Only a few counts were recorded for this clonotype. The rearrangement joins TRBV7-9 to TRBJ1-1; tentatively, D is TRBD1 (6 bases). Germline-derived CDR1 and CDR2 are SEHNR and FQNEAQ (reference sequence). This CDR3 is built from 15 residues. Trimming took 5 bases from V and 3 from J, leaving 16 bases between them. CDR3 in DNA: TGTGCCAGCAGCCCCCAAGGGGGGACGTACACTGAAGCTTTCTTT. This translates into CASSPQGGTYTEAFF.

This clonotype was seen only a few times. This sequence joins TRBV5-4 and TRBJ2-6; D ambiguous. Germline V gene lookup returns CDR1 SGHNT and CDR2 YYREEE (reference sequence). CDR3 length: 16 residues. V lost 4 bases, J lost 0 bases, and 11 bases lay in between. Here the CDR3 reads CASSQMAASGANVLTF. CDR3 in DNA: TGTGCCAGCAGCCAGATGGCCGCCTCTGGGGCCAACGTCCTGACTTTC.

The chain recombines TRBV12-3 or TRBV12-4 with TRBJ2-7, with 9 positions matching TRBD1. V shed 6 bases, J shed 6 bases, and the junction held 12 bases outside the gene matches. The CDR3 extends over 15 amino acids. CDR3 in DNA: TGTGCCAGCAGCCGCAGTCGGACAGGGGATTTCGAGCAGTACTTC. Translated: CASSRSRTGDFEQYF.

This clonotype was seen repeatedly, ten times or more. This rearrangement joins TRBV9 to TRBJ2-1, with 11 bases fitting TRBD2. The CDR3 loop spans 15 amino acids. Germline-derived CDR1 and CDR2 are SGDLS and YYNGEE. J lost 4 bases, V lost 3 bases, and 3 bases had no gene match. The CDR3 region has the DNA TGTGCCAGCAGCGCCGGGACTAGCGGTTACAATGAGCAGTTCTTC. Protein product: CASSAGTSGYNEQFF.

This clonotype has only a few counts. The chain combines TRBV7-2 with TRBJ2-5; 7 bases map to TRBD2. The CDR3 is made up of 14 amino acids. V dropped 1 base and J dropped 4; count of bases not matched to a gene: 3. Germline CDR1 SGHTA, CDR2 FQGNSA. CDR3 DNA sequence: TGTGCCAGCAGCTTAGACGGGAGGAGAGAGACCCAGTACTTC. It is translated as CASSLDGRRETQYF.

The chain carries TRBV12-3 or TRBV12-4 and TRBJ1-4; 7 nucleotides match TRBD1. The junction had 8 bases not matched to a gene; V was cut back by 6 bases and J by 7 bases. There are 14 residues in the CDR3. The CDR3 here is CASRLQGRGEKLFF. The CDR3 nucleotides are TGTGCCAGCAGGCTACAGGGGAGAGGTGAAAAACTGTTTTTT.

This clonotype was counted between two and nine times. The chain has TRBV10-3 and TRBJ2-7; the D gene is possibly TRBD1 (6 bases). V gave up 4 bases and J gave up 6 bases, with 19 bases separating them. The length of the CDR3 is 15 residues. Germline values: CDR1 ENHRY, CDR2 SYGVKD. The CDR3 spells CAISVRGSNVGEQYF. The CDR3 DNA is TGTGCCATCAGTGTAAGGGGGTCGAATGTGGGCGAGCAGTACTTC.

There are a few counts of this clonotype. The V gene is TRBV12-3 or TRBV12-4, the J gene TRBJ2-7, with 9 bases identical to TRBD2. The V and J ends lost 1 base and 3 bases, in that order; junction bases with no gene match: 7. There are 16 residues in the CDR3. CDR3 region: CASSLGFQREDYEQYF. DNA of the CDR3: TGTGCCAGCAGTTTAGGATTCCAGCGGGAGGACTACGAGCAGTACTTC.